Below are 4 T cell receptor beta chains sequenced from a single sample in a study of identical twins. TCRdb itself ran the 5' RACE reads through MiXCR, one entry per CDR3 protein. Here the sample spans 210,000 or so distinct CDR3 sequences, about 7.5% being singletons. These data were also reused for a study on yellow fever vaccine responses in identical twins.

Sequences were obtained from memory (CD45RO+) T cells sorted from blood. The receptors shown here come from a woman aged 18-30 years in good health.

This clonotype has a count of ten or more. The chain combines TRBV20-1 with TRBJ1-6; a possible D gene is TRBD1 (6 bases). Trimming left V 6 bases short and J 8 bases short, with 11 bases between. The CDR3 contains 12 residues. The V gene's germline CDR1 is DFQATT and CDR2 SNEGSKA (reference sequence). The CDR3 bases are TGCAGTGCGTACCGACAGGATTCACCCCTCCACTTT. This encodes CSAYRQDSPLHF.

This clonotype was found a few times. This chain uses TRBV20-1 with TRBJ2-1; D is unresolved. The CDR3 has 12 amino acids. Trimming left V 3 bases short and J 8 bases short, with 11 bases between. The germline gives CDR1 DFQATT, CDR2 SNEGSKA (reference sequence). This CDR3 reads CSARLYRDEQFF. CDR3 coding DNA: TGCAGTGCTAGGCTCTATAGGGATGAGCAGTTCTTC.

The V gene is TRBV7-9, the J gene TRBJ2-7, with no clear D. The CDR3 length is 13 residues. Germline values: CDR1 SEHNR, CDR2 FQNEAQ (reference sequence). The V end was cut by 1 base, the J end by 3 bases, with 7 bases between. Here the CDR3 reads CASSLDPHYEQYF. DNA of the CDR3: TGTGCCAGCAGCTTAGACCCCCACTACGAGCAGTACTTC.

This clonotype came up a few times. At one end the junction does not follow the germline gene, possibly because of a read error. The V and J genes are TRBV7-6 and TRBJ2-2; TRBD1 aligns across 7 bases. CDR1 is SGHVS and CDR2 is FNYEAQ in the germline V gene. The CDR3 has 16 amino acids. The CDR3 here is CASSLAQGQNTGELFF. As DNA, the CDR3 is TGTGCCAGCAGCCTAGCACAGGGGCAGAACACCGGGGAGCTGTTTTTT.